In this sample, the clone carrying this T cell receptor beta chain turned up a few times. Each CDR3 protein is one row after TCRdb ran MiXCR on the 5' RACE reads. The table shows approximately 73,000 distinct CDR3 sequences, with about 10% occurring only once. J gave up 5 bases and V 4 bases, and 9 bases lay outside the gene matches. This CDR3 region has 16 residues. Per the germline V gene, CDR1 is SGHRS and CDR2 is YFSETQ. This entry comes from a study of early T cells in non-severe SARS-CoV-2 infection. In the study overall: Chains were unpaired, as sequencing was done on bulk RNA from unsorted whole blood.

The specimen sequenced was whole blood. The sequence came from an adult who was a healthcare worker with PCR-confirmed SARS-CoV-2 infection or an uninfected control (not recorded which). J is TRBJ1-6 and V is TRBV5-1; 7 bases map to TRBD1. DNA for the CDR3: TGCGCCAGCAGCATCGACAGGGTGGGGAATAATTCACCCCTCCACTTT. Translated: CASSIDRVGNNSPLHF.